This TCR beta chain was observed in a study of shared T cell receptors in the human thymus (dated by TCRdb to the early 2020s). General notes on the study: The study investigated the way shared, self-reactive T-cell receptor alpha chains are produced in the human thymus.

Library generation was performed with the immunoSEQ multiplex PCR assay. TCRdb limited this immuneACCESS table to in-frame rearrangements with V and J called. A share of clones is missing; checked studies link under half to unresolved V genes, and the rest is unexplained. A total of about 660,000 clones appear in this sample, roughly 90% of them only once. The ten largest clones capture 0.008% to 0.011% of the sample. V and J are truncated by 5 bases and 3 bases respectively, leaving an intervening sequence of 13 bases. The cysteine opens and the phenylalanine closes a CDR3 of 15 amino acids. The retained sequence is limited to the CDR3, 45 bases, with the frame set at the first base. CDR1 MDHEN and CDR2 SYDVKM are derived from the germline V gene. In the case of this clone: Its antigen is currently not known. No quality values exist for individual bases; no much larger clone is one base distant.

This same sample was also part of a study on human thymus T cells. From that second study: Donors were immunologically healthy infants undergoing open corrective cardiac surgery for congenital heart defects in Finland. Thymus tissue was collected as surgical resects that were removed during corrective cardiac surgery. Biased V and J gene segment usage appeared to be present in both thymic and peripheral blood repertoires. The related research reported highly overlapping thymic TCR repertoires among unrelated individuals. The study characterized TCR alpha and beta repertoires from under 10 infant thymus samples and a few related peripheral blood samples. The cohort included more than 5 male and a couple of female infants, with donor ages spanning 7 to 244 days. After being mechanically released from the tissue, thymocytes were kept at -70 degrees C in pellets of about 8.5-32 million cells. Genomic DNA was extracted from frozen cell pellets with a QIAsymphony instrument. Using the immunoSEQ multiplex PCR assay, the TCRB and TCRAD loci were amplified from a standardized quantity of quality-controlled genomic DNA. The amplicons covered the V(D)J region and were long enough to include the CDR3 and to identify the V and J genes. Through the commercial immunoSEQ service, the amplicons were sequenced on an Illumina platform. Corrections for primer bias and sequencing errors followed previously described methods, while TCRAD and TCRB definitions were based on the IMGT database. Analysis of the repertoires was done with immunoSEQ Analyzer 3.0 and VDJTools and included basic statistics, V/J segment usage, diversity estimates, rarefaction and pairwise overlap. Diversity was estimated with Chao1, ChaoE, Efron-Thisted, Shannon and inverse Simpson indices, and also on datasets down-sampled to the smallest sample. For repertoire overlap, CDR3 nucleotide sequence, V gene and J gene had to match strictly, and clustering was done by Jaccard-based multidimensional scaling. On average, thymus samples gave 800,000 or so unique TCRB clonotypes, whereas blood samples gave about 84,000.

The TCR originated in a boy younger than two with a congenital heart defect. Donor details come from another sample of the same person, matched by shared clones. Specimen: thymocytes. Recombination linked TRBV28 to TRBJ2-2, with the D segment identity uncertain. The sequenced DNA: TGTGCCAGCAGTGCCTCCAGGCAGGACACCGGGGAGCTGTTTTTT. Its translation reads: CASSASRQDTGELFF.